This entry is about one T cell receptor beta chain. What it binds is unknown. The germline gives CDR1 SGDLS, CDR2 YYNGEE. The CDR3 consists of 16 residues. The ends were cut back, 1 base at V and 1 base at J, with 12 bases in the middle. The data stem from a study of CD8+CD57+ T cells in acquired aplastic anemia. Study context: Sorted CD4+ plus CD8+ cells gave DNA averaging about 3.2 ug.

Investigators profiled TCR beta VDJ and CDR3 from genomic DNA template. Using its own MiXCR run on the reads, TCRdb lists one record per CDR3 protein. The repertoire includes 200,000 or so distinct CDR3 sequences, 64% of them detected once, and just over 45% sits in the top ten. Study outcomes and limitations: Patients were compared with controls for CD8+ Simpson's diversity, and no significant difference emerged. Patients and controls shared roughly 31 CD8+ CDR3 sequences, highly expressed in patients.

V is TRBV9 and J is TRBJ2-1; unclear D gene. The sequence derives from a human donor with severe aplastic anemia or a healthy control (not recorded which). The sequencing sample was made of sorted CD4+, CD8+, or CD8+CD57+ T cells (not recorded which) from PBMCs. CDR3: CASSVSVQTSYNEQFF. The CDR3 DNA sequence: TGTGCCAGCAGCGTATCTGTCCAGACGTCCTACAATGAGCAGTTCTTC.